The text below deals with one TCR beta chain. This record comes from a study of control samples from healthy donors and cancer patients. Germline V gene sequence: CDR1 MNHNY, CDR2 SVGAGI (reference sequence). V was shortened by 7 bases and J by 7 bases, with 11 bases between the two germline ends. The CDR3 sequence is 12 residues long. Profiling relied on immunoSEQ multiplex PCR, and the TCRdb table lists in-frame clones only, not all of them. Seen here are under 85,000 clones, 93% observed once, and the top ten hold over 0.95%. The TCR sequence derives from a woman aged 40 to 50 with lung cancer. This chain links TRBV6-6 with TRBJ1-5; the D gene is possibly TRBD1 (5 bases). Material for sequencing was PBMCs. CDR3 DNA sequence: TGTGCCAGCACCCCGGGGGGACAGCCCCAGCATTTT. It encodes CASTPGGQPQHF.